Listed below are T cell receptor beta chains from one sample, sequenced in a study of blood T cell repertoires in COVID-19. TCRdb keeps only in-frame clones here, not all; method: immunoSEQ multiplex PCR. Of roughly 65,000 clones in the sample, about 82% were seen once. Sequenced material: peripheral blood. All receptors derive from a man aged 50 to 60 with acute or convalescent COVID-19. CDR3s include the opening cysteine and the closing phenylalanine or tryptophan. The order of the fields is CDR3 protein, CDR3 DNA, clone size, D gene, V gene, J gene. The D gene is left open where the match is weak. Size is stated for part of the rows, as once, few or many counts, or as a class when the clone is expanded.

CDR3aa: CASSSGSSYNEQFF
CDR3nt: TGTGCCAGCAGTTCCGGGAGTTCCTACAATGAGCAGTTCTTC
abundance: few
d_gene: -
v_gene: TRBV27
j_gene: TRBJ2-1

CDR3aa: CASSWGGGYNEQFF
CDR3nt: TGTGCCAGCAGCTGGGGGGGAGGCTACAATGAGCAGTTCTTC
abundance: -
d_gene: TRBD2
v_gene: TRBV11-2
j_gene: TRBJ2-1

CDR3aa: CASSQDKAGKETQYF
CDR3nt: TGCGCCAGCAGCCAAGATAAGGCAGGCAAAGAGACCCAGTACTTC
abundance: few
d_gene: -
v_gene: TRBV4-1
j_gene: TRBJ2-5

CDR3aa: CAISELLADSYNEQFF
CDR3nt: TGTGCCATCAGTGAACTCCTAGCGGATTCCTACAATGAGCAGTTCTTC
abundance: -
d_gene: TRBD2
v_gene: TRBV10-3
j_gene: TRBJ2-1

CDR3aa: CASSQDGTSGPTGELFF
CDR3nt: TGTGCCAGCAGCCAAGACGGGACTAGCGGACCCACCGGGGAGCTGTTTTTT
abundance: -
d_gene: TRBD2
v_gene: TRBV4-2
j_gene: TRBJ2-2

CDR3aa: CASSVSGGAQETQYF
CDR3nt: TGTGCCAGCAGCGTTTCCGGGGGTGCACAAGAGACCCAGTACTTC
abundance: -
d_gene: -
v_gene: TRBV9
j_gene: TRBJ2-5

CDR3aa: CASSVEQNTEAFF
CDR3nt: TGTGCCAGCAGTGTGGAGCAGAACACTGAAGCTTTCTTT
abundance: -
d_gene: -
v_gene: TRBV2
j_gene: TRBJ1-1

CDR3aa: CASSLAVGGGNEKLFF
CDR3nt: TGCGCCAGCAGCTTGGCTGTTGGGGGGGGGAATGAAAAACTGTTTTTT
abundance: -
d_gene: -
v_gene: TRBV5-1
j_gene: TRBJ1-4

CDR3aa: CASSITSPSTDTQYF
CDR3nt: TGTGCCAGTAGTATTACTAGCCCTAGCACAGATACGCAGTATTTT
abundance: -
d_gene: -
v_gene: TRBV19
j_gene: TRBJ2-3

CDR3aa: CASSGRVQETQYF
CDR3nt: TGTGCCAGTAGTGGGAGGGTCCAAGAGACCCAGTACTTC
abundance: -
d_gene: TRBD2
v_gene: TRBV19
j_gene: TRBJ2-5

CDR3aa: CASSPGDSTTNEKLFF
CDR3nt: TGCGCCAGCAGCCCCGGAGACAGCACAACTAATGAAAAACTGTTTTTT
abundance: once
d_gene: -
v_gene: TRBV5-1
j_gene: TRBJ1-4